A selection of T cell receptor beta chains follows, all from one sample in a study of CD8 T cells in Susac syndrome. Using its own MiXCR run on the immunoSEQ multiplex PCR reads, TCRdb lists one record per CDR3 protein. This table has about 150,000 distinct CDR3 sequences, 95% appearing once. The material sequenced was CD4+ T cells from PBMCs. These receptor sequences come from a human donor with Susac syndrome. CDR3s include the opening cysteine and the closing phenylalanine or tryptophan. The D gene is left open where the match is weak. The size of a clone is reported for some rows only, either as once, few or many, or as a class for expanded clones.

TRBV5-8	-	-	TRBJ1-6	14	CASSSEVSSSPLHF	TGTGCCAGCAGCTCTGAAGTCTCGAGTTCACCCCTCCACTTT
TRBV6-6	-	-	TRBJ1-5	13	CASNLQTNQPQHF	TGTGCCAGCAACTTACAGACGAATCAGCCCCAGCATTTT
TRBV7-2	TRBD2	once	TRBJ2-7	17	CASTPPGLAGGTYEQYF	TGTGCCAGCACACCTCCGGGACTAGCGGGAGGAACATACGAGCAGTACTTC
TRBV28	TRBD1	-	TRBJ2-5	15	CASGRIGGSQETQYF	TGTGCCAGCGGGCGGATAGGGGGCTCACAAGAGACCCAGTACTTC
TRBV20-1	TRBD2	-	TRBJ2-1	14	CSARSTSGRDEQFF	TGCAGTGCTAGATCGACTAGCGGGAGGGATGAGCAGTTCTTC
TRBV7-6	-	-	TRBJ2-7	15	CASSSRPQGTYEQYF	TGTGCCAGCAGCTCACGACCCCAGGGCACCTACGAGCAGTACTTC
TRBV11-1	-	-	TRBJ2-7	14	CASSLGRLVGEQYF	TGTGCCAGCAGCTTAGGTCGGTTGGTGGGCGAGCAGTACTTC
TRBV2	-	-	TRBJ1-5	15	CASSEGTLGRQPQHF	TGTGCCAGCAGTGAAGGGACGCTGGGCCGACAGCCCCAGCATTTT
TRBV20-1	-	-	TRBJ1-2	12	CSAKGVGYGYTF	TGCAGTGCTAAAGGTGTGGGGTATGGCTACACCTTC
TRBV18	TRBD1	-	TRBJ2-3	15	CASSPDRGRGSTQYF	TGTGCCAGCTCACCGGACAGGGGACGTGGAAGTACGCAGTATTTT
TRBV2	-	-	TRBJ2-6	14	CASSDRGGANVLTF	TGTGCCAGCAGTGATCGCGGAGGGGCCAACGTCCTGACTTTC
TRBV20-1	-	-	TRBJ2-5	13	CSASRGGGETQYF	TGCAGTGCTAGTAGAGGGGGAGGAGAGACCCAGTACTTC
TRBV12-3/TRBV12-4	-	-	TRBJ2-4	16	CASSGGAPLAKNIQYF	TGTGCCAGCAGTGGGGGTGCTCCGTTAGCCAAAAACATTCAGTACTTC
TRBV29-1	-	-	TRBJ2-2	13	CRPGLNNTGELFF	TGCAGACCGGGACTCAATAACACCGGGGAGCTGTTTTTT
TRBV9	-	-	TRBJ1-4	18	CASSVSDVLTATNEKLFF	TGTGCCAGCAGCGTATCAGATGTTTTGACAGCAACTAATGAAAAACTGTTTTTT
TRBV12-3/TRBV12-4	TRBD1	-	TRBJ1-6	14	CASSSGTGDSPLHF	TGTGCCAGCTCTAGCGGGACAGGGGACTCACCCCTCCACTTT
TRBV12-3/TRBV12-4	-	-	TRBJ1-1	13	CASSLTGNTEAFF	TGTGCCAGCAGCCTCACAGGGAACACTGAAGCTTTCTTT
TRBV20-1	-	-	TRBJ1-2	12	CSVEGGFDGYTF	TGCAGTGTTGAGGGAGGATTTGATGGCTACACCTTC
TRBV5-8	TRBD2	-	TRBJ2-3	17	CASSPRVAGTSTDTQYF	TGTGCCAGCAGCCCTAGGGTAGCGGGGACTAGCACAGATACGCAGTATTTT
TRBV20-1	-	-	TRBJ2-5	14	CSAVGPGRRQTQYF	TGCAGTGCCGTGGGACCGGGGCGGCGGCAGACCCAGTACTTC
TRBV20-1	-	-	TRBJ2-5	13	CSARVAGVETQYF	TGCAGTGCTAGAGTTGCTGGAGTAGAGACCCAGTACTTC
TRBV29-1	-	-	TRBJ2-1	16	CSVEEGTWGTYNEQFF	TGCAGCGTTGAAGAAGGGACCTGGGGGACCTACAATGAGCAGTTCTTC
TRBV20-1	TRBD2	-	TRBJ2-1	18	CSARDLPSGRRDYNEQFF	TGCAGTGCTAGAGATTTGCCTAGCGGGAGAAGGGACTACAATGAGCAGTTCTTC
TRBV12-3/TRBV12-4	-	-	TRBJ1-5	15	CASSPGRGSNQPQHF	TGTGCCAGCAGTCCGGGCAGGGGAAGCAATCAGCCCCAGCATTTT